This T cell receptor beta chain was recovered during a study of blood T cell repertoires in COVID-19. Background on the study: The United States, Italy and Spain provided the acute and convalescent COVID-19 samples. T cells, B-cell-depleted T cells, or PBMCs provided the cDNA or gDNA that served as material.

As handled by the study authors: Amplification from reference gene primers served as the basis for estimated nucleated cell counts. Profiled with immunoSEQ multiplex PCR; TCRdb holds only in-frame clones, not every one. That table supplies the V and J calls and clone size; D and trimming were determined from the DNA. The data show tens of thousands of clones, with roughly 89% seen just once and less than 6.5% held by the top ten. This CDR3 has 16 residues. The germline gives CDR1 LNHDA, CDR2 SQIVND (reference sequence). V lost 5 bases to trimming and J lost 2 bases, with 13 bases between them. This sequence joins TRBV19 and TRBJ1-6; D is unresolved. The sample was peripheral blood. The receptor comes from a man aged 45-65 years with acute or convalescent COVID-19. The CDR3 nucleotides are TGTGCCAGTAGTCAAGGAGGGATAGCCTATAATTCACCCCTCCACTTT. This translates into CASSQGGIAYNSPLHF.